This TCR beta chain was documented in a study of T-cell reconstitution after alpha-beta-depleted transplantation in children. CDR3 size: 12 residues. Losses at the gene ends were 1 base for V and 6 bases for J; bases not matched to a gene: 1. Germline CDR1 reads DFQATT; CDR2 reads SNEGSKA (reference sequence). Unique molecular identifiers were used to barcode this TCRbeta library. TCRdb used MiXCR to reprocess the PCR reads, holding one entry per CDR3 protein. The table lists under 350,000 distinct CDR3 sequences, more than 8% of them singletons. This clonotype has a handful of counts. This chain joins TRBV20-1 and TRBJ2-7, with 9 bases that match TRBD1. Sample: PBMCs from the stem cell graft donor, taken from the stem cell graft. The clonotype was recovered from a human donor who donated a stem cell graft to a child with SCID. CDR3 coding DNA: TGCAGTGCTAGAGGGACAGGGGTCGAGCAGTACTTC. Amino acids: CSARGTGVEQYF.